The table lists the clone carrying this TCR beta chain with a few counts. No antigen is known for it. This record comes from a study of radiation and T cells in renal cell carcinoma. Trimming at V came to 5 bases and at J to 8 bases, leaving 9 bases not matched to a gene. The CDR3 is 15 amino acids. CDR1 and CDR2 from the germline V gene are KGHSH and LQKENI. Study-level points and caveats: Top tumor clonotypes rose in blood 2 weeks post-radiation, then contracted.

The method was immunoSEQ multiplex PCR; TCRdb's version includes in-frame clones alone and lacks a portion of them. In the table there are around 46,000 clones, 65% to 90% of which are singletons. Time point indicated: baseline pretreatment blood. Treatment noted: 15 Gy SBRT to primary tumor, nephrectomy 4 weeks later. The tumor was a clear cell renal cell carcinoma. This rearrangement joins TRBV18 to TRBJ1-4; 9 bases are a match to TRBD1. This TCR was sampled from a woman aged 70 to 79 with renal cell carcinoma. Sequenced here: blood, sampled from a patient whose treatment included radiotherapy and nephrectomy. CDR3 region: CASSTTGGLEEKLFF. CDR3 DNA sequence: TGTGCCAGCTCAACCACAGGGGGCTTAGAGGAAAAACTGTTTTTT.